This T cell receptor beta chain was sequenced in a study of blood T cell repertoires in COVID-19. Study-level information: COVID-19 samples from acute and convalescent phases originated in the United States, Italy and Spain. The cDNA or gDNA used as material had been derived from T cells, B-cell-depleted T cells, or PBMCs.

In the original workflow: Researchers report that nucleated cell counts were estimated from reference gene primer amplification. Here immunoSEQ multiplex PCR was the method, and the copy in TCRdb shows in-frame clones only, minus some. For V, J and clone size, that table is used; D and trimming come from the DNA. The sample includes 150,000 to 200,000 clones, approximately 85% of them seen just once. The table lists this clone with a few counts. CDR3 size: 15 residues. The germline gives CDR1 KGHSH, CDR2 LQKENI. The J segment lost 2 bases and the V segment lost 6 bases, leaving 10 bases of the junction unmatched.

V usage is TRBV18 and J usage is TRBJ2-7; TRBD2 matches at 7 bases. This TCR was sampled from a man in his sixties with acute or convalescent COVID-19. The sample was peripheral blood. The CDR3 nucleotides read TGTGCCAGCTCGCCGCCATCCGCGGGAGCCTACGAGCAGTACTTC. This codes for CASSPPSAGAYEQYF.